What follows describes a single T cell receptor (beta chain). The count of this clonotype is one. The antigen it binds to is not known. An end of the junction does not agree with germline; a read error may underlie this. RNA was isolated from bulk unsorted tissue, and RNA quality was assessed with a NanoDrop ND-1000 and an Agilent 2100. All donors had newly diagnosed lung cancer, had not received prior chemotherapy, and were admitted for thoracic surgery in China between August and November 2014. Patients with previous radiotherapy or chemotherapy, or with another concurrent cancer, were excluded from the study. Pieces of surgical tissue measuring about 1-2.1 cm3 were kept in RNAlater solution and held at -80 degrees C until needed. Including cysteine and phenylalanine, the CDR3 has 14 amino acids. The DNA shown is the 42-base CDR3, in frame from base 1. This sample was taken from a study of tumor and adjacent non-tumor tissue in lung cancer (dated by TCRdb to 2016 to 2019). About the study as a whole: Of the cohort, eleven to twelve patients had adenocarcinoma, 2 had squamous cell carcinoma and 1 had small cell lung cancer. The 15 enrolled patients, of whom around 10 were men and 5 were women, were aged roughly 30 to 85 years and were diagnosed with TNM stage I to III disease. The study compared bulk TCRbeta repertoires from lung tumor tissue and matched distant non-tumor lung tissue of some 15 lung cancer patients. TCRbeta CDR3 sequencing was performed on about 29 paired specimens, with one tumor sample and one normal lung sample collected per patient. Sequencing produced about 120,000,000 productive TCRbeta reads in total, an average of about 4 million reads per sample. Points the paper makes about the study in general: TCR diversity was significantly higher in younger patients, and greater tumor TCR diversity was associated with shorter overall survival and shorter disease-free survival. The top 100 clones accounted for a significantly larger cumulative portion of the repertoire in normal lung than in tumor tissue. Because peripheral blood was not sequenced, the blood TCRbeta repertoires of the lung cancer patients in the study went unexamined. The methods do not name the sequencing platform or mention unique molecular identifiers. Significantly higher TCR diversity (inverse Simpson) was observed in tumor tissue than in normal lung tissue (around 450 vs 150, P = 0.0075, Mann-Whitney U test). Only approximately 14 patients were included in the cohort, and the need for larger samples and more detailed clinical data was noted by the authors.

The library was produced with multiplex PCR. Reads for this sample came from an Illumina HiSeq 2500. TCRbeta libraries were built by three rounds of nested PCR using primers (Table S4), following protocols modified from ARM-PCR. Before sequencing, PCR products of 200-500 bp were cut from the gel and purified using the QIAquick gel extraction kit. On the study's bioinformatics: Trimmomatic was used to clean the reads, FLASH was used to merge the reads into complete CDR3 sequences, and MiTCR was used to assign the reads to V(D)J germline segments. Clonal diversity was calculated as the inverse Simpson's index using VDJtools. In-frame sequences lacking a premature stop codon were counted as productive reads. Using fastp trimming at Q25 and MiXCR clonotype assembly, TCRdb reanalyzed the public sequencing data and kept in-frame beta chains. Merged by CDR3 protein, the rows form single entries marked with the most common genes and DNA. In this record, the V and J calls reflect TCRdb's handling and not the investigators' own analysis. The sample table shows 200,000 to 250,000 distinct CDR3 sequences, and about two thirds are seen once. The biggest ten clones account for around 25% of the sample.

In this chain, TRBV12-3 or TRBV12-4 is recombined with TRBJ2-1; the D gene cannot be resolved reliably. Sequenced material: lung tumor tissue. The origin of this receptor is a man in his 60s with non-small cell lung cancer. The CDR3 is CANSFDTVDNEQFF. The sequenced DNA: TGTGCCAACAGTTTTGATACAGTAGACAATGAGCAGTTCTTC.